The 32 T cell receptor beta chains listed next were all sequenced from one sample in a study of siplizumab effects on memory and regulatory T cells. Here immunoSEQ multiplex PCR was the method, and the copy in TCRdb shows in-frame clones only, minus some. The profile covers 99,000 or so clones, with roughly 91% appearing a single time and approximately 0.32% taken by the ten largest. The sequenced sample was CD4+ T cells sorted from blood. All receptors derive from a human donor in good health.

The J gene is TRBJ2-5, the V gene TRBV2, with 9 nucleotides matching TRBD1. With 6 bases clipped from V and 5 bases from J, the junction kept 7 bases outside the gene matches. Germline values: CDR1 SNHLY, CDR2 FYNNEI. The CDR3 extends over 14 amino acids. DNA for the CDR3: TGTGCCAGCAGCCAACAGGGGGCCTGGGAGACCCAGTACTTC. This translates into CASSQQGAWETQYF. The variable domain in full, completed from reference TRBV2 and TRBJ2-5, reads EPEVTQTPSHQVTQMGQEVILRCVPISNHLYFYWYRQILGQKVEFLVSFYNNEISEKSEIFDDQFSVERPDGSNFTLKIRSTKLEDSAMYFCASSQQGAWETQYFGPGTRLLVL.

The chain joins TRBV19 to TRBJ1-6, with D possibly being TRBD1 (6 bases). Germline CDR1 and CDR2: LNHDA and SQIVND (reference sequence). CDR3 size: 16 residues. V lost 3 bases to trimming and J lost 8 bases, with 17 bases between them. CDR3 region: CASSIWTASWDSPLHF. CDR3 DNA: TGTGCCAGTAGTATTTGGACAGCCTCTTGGGATTCACCCCTCCACTTT.

CDR3 nucleotide sequence: TGTGCCAGCAGCTTAGACTCTTCCGGGACAAACTATGGCTACACCTTC. Encoded protein: CASSLDSSGTNYGYTF. J is TRBJ1-2 and V is TRBV11-3; maybe TRBD1 (6 bases). This CDR3 spans 16 amino acids. Germline CDR1 reads SGHNT; CDR2 reads YENEEA. The V gene lost 0 bases and the J gene lost 2 bases, with 13 bases spanning the gap.

V and J are TRBV5-6 and TRBJ2-4; tentatively, D is TRBD1 (6 bases). V was pared by 2 bases and J by 1 base, with 7 bases between. Germline CDR1 SGHDT, CDR2 YYEEEE. The CDR3 extends over 14 amino acids. The CDR3 sequence is CASSFQGAKNIQYF. The CDR3 coding sequence is TGTGCCAGCAGCTTTCAGGGGGCCAAAAACATTCAGTACTTC.

The chain is built from TRBV29-1 and TRBJ1-4, with 8 positions matching TRBD1. V lost 4 bases to trimming and J lost 7 bases; unmatched junction nucleotides: 8. This CDR3 is 14 amino acids long. From germline, CDR1 is SQVTM and CDR2 ANQGSEA. CDR3 sequence reads: CSVGGQGASEKLFF. The CDR3 DNA follows: TGCAGCGTTGGTGGGCAGGGGGCGAGTGAAAAACTGTTTTTT.

The chain is built from TRBV11-3 and TRBJ2-1; 7 positions match TRBD2. Germline V gene sequence: CDR1 SGHNT, CDR2 YENEEA. The CDR3 is 18 amino acids. The V gene end was trimmed by 4 bases and the J gene end by 3 bases; junction bases not matched to a gene: 15. CDR3 DNA sequence: TGTGCCAGCAGCTCGCAGCATCGGACGGGCGGGGGCTACAATGAGCAGTTCTTC. It specifies CASSSQHRTGGGYNEQFF. The variable domain in full, with the rest retrieved from reference TRBV11-3 and TRBJ2-1, is EAGVVQSPRYKIIEKKQPVAFWCNPISGHNTLYWYLQNLGQGPELLIRYENEEAVDDSQLPKDRFSAERLKGVDSTLKIQPAELGDSAVYLCASSSQHRTGGGYNEQFFGPGTRLTVL.

The chain is built from TRBV6-1 and TRBJ2-7, with D unclear. Germline V gives CDR1 MNHNS, CDR2 SASEGT. Trimming stripped 0 bases from V and 6 bases from J, with 15 bases between. This CDR3 has 15 residues. The CDR3 spells CASSEAAPPIREQYF. The CDR3 nucleotides read TGTGCCAGCAGTGAAGCCGCCCCCCCCATACGCGAGCAGTACTTC.

This chain's CDR3 is CASSEITKQYF. The CDR3 DNA reads as TGTGCCAGCAGTGAAATAACTAAGCAGTACTTC. The chain uses TRBV2 and TRBJ2-7, with D unclear. The germline gives CDR1 SNHLY, CDR2 FYNNEI. The V gene lost 2 bases and the J gene lost 8 bases, with 7 bases spanning the gap. The CDR3 contains 11 residues.

This clone is a singleton in its sample. The chain carries TRBV10-3 and TRBJ1-1; D call uncertain. With 6 bases removed from V and 3 bases from J, the gap between germline ends came to 5 bases. In germline, CDR1 is ENHRY, CDR2 SYGVKD. This CDR3 contains 11 residues. The CDR3 nucleotides are TGTGCCATCAGCCTGGACACTGAAGCTTTCTTT. It specifies CAISLDTEAFF.

This clone appeared a single time. The V gene is TRBV11-2, the J gene TRBJ1-2; the D gene is possibly TRBD1 (5 bases). V lost 4 bases, J lost 5 bases, and 17 bases lay in between. Germline loops: CDR1 SGHAT, CDR2 FQNNGV. This CDR3 comprises 15 residues. The CDR3 sequence is CASSSWGRGMYGYTF. DNA of the CDR3: TGTGCCAGCAGCTCCTGGGGCAGAGGAATGTATGGCTACACCTTC. Full variable domain (remainder filled in from reference TRBV11-2 and TRBJ1-2): EAGVAQSPRYKIIEKRQSVAFWCNPISGHATLYWYQQILGQGPKLLIQFQNNGVVDDSQLPKDRFSAERLKGVDSTLKIQPAKLEDSAVYLCASSSWGRGMYGYTFGSGTRLTVV.

The chain couples TRBV7-6 to TRBJ2-2, with a weak D call TRBD1 (6 bases). Trimming removed 5 bases at V and 5 bases at J, with 15 bases between. The CDR3 covers 15 residues. In germline, CDR1 is SGHVS, CDR2 FNYEAQ. The CDR3 DNA follows: TGTGCCAGCAGCGAGGACAGAACGGGGACCGGGGAGCTGTTTTTT. Its translation: CASSEDRTGTGELFF.

V gene TRBV11-2 combines with J gene TRBJ2-1; D remains ambiguous. The CDR3 spans 10 residues. Germline CDR1 reads SGHAT; CDR2 reads FQNNGV. The V end lost 4 bases, the J end lost 5 bases, and 0 bases lay between the germline ends. The CDR3 DNA follows: TGTGCCAGCAGCTACAATGAGCAGTTCTTC. Translated: CASSYNEQFF. Based on the CDR3 plus reference TRBV11-2 and TRBJ2-1, the full variable domain is EAGVAQSPRYKIIEKRQSVAFWCNPISGHATLYWYQQILGQGPKLLIQFQNNGVVDDSQLPKDRFSAERLKGVDSTLKIQPAKLEDSAVYLCASSYNEQFFGPGTRLTVL.

The J gene is TRBJ2-3, the V gene TRBV19; D uncertain. The germline V gene has CDR1 LNHDA and CDR2 SQIVND (reference sequence). Trimming took off 4 bases at V and 4 bases at J, with 6 bases between the two ends. The CDR3 loop spans 12 amino acids. For the CDR3, the DNA is TGTGCCAGTAGTACAGCCCCAGATACGCAGTATTTT. It translates to CASSTAPDTQYF. Using reference TRBV19 and TRBJ2-3 for the parts outside the CDR3, the full variable domain is DGGITQSPKYLFRKEGQNVTLSCEQNLNHDAMYWYRQDPGQGLRLIYYSQIVNDFQKGDIAEGYSVSREKKESFPLTVTSAQKNPTAFYLCASSTAPDTQYFGPGTRLTVL.

The rearrangement joins TRBV15 to TRBJ1-6; TRBD1 aligns across 7 bases. The CDR3 sequence is 17 residues long. The trim removed 3 bases at V and 6 bases at J, leaving 11 bases unmatched. Germline CDR1 is LNHNV and CDR2 is YYDKDF (reference sequence). The CDR3 loop is CATSRGTVGQTNSPLHF. The CDR3 DNA is TGTGCCACCAGCAGGGGTACCGTGGGACAGACTAATTCACCCCTCCACTTT.

The chain links TRBV14 to TRBJ2-1; TRBD2 might be the D (6 bases). Per germline, CDR1 SGHDN and CDR2 FVKESK. V shed 1 base and J shed 2 bases, with 9 bases lying between them. This CDR3 comprises 15 residues. CDR3 loop: CASSQVGGTYNEQFF. Written as DNA, the CDR3 is TGTGCCAGCAGCCAAGTGGGAGGAACCTACAATGAGCAGTTCTTC.

The chain carries TRBV25-1 and TRBJ2-5; TRBD1 or TRBD2 may be the D gene (5 bases each). This CDR3 has 15 residues. Germline V gene data show CDR1 as MGHDK and CDR2 as SYGVNS. V lost 1 base and J 8 bases, leaving 17 bases between the germline ends. CDR3 DNA: TGTGCCAGCAGTGAATGGGGGTTAGGGGTTGGAACCCAGTACTTC. Translated: CASSEWGLGVGTQYF.

This sequence joins TRBV7-8 and TRBJ2-5; D not certain. V lost 2 bases, J lost 2 bases, and 9 bases lay in between. The CDR3 has 14 amino acids. The V gene's germline CDR1 is SGHVS and CDR2 FQNEAQ. CDR3 residues: CASSLRSQQETQYF. CDR3 bases: TGTGCCAGCAGCTTAAGAAGTCAGCAAGAGACCCAGTACTTC.

The chain combines TRBV9 with TRBJ2-1, with 7 bases lining up with TRBD2. This CDR3 is 14 amino acids long. Germline trimming cut 0 bases from V and 5 bases from J; bases unmatched to any gene: 2. Germline CDR1 reads SGDLS; CDR2 reads YYNGEE. The CDR3 nucleotides are TGTGCCAGCAGCGTAGGACGGGAGGACAATGAGCAGTTCTTC. Amino acids: CASSVGREDNEQFF.

This chain links TRBV6-1 with TRBJ1-5; 7 nucleotides align to TRBD1. CDR1 is MNHNS, CDR2 SASEGT, per germline. J lost 1 base, V lost 8 bases, and 2 bases had no gene match. The CDR3 sequence is 13 residues long. The CDR3 sequence is CASRDRSNQPQHF. The CDR3 DNA follows: TGTGCCAGCCGGGACAGAAGCAATCAGCCCCAGCATTTT.

The J gene is TRBJ1-2, the V gene TRBV10-3; TRBD1 matches at 11 bases. Germline CDR1 and CDR2: ENHRY and SYGVKD. The length of the CDR3 is 13 residues. The junction had 5 bases not matched to a gene; V was cut back by 10 bases and J by 4 bases. The CDR3 here is CASRTGGSYGYTF. The CDR3 region has the DNA TGTGCCAGTCGGACAGGGGGCAGCTATGGCTACACCTTC.

This sequence joins TRBV18 and TRBJ2-1, with 7 nucleotides matching TRBD2. Unmatched junction bases numbered 11, after V lost 2 bases and J lost 4 bases. Germline CDR1 and CDR2: KGHSH and LQKENI. The CDR3 extends over 17 amino acids. This chain's CDR3 is CASSPARLAATYNEQFF. In DNA form, the CDR3 reads TGTGCCAGCTCACCAGCTCGGCTAGCGGCCACATACAATGAGCAGTTCTTC.

In DNA, the CDR3 is TGCGCCAGCAGCTTCCGGGGACTAGCCAATGAGCAGTTCTTC. Amino acid sequence: CASSFRGLANEQFF. The V gene is TRBV5-1, the J gene TRBJ2-1, with TRBD2 identical over 9 bases. The germline CDR1 and CDR2 sequences are SGHRS and YFSETQ. CDR3 size: 14 residues. V was clipped by 2 bases and J by 6 bases; unmatched bases: 3.

V and J are TRBV19 and TRBJ2-1; weak D call: TRBD2 (6 bases). V was trimmed by 3 bases and J by 10 bases, leaving 16 bases between them. Germline loops: CDR1 LNHDA, CDR2 SQIVND (reference sequence). This CDR3 is built from 14 residues. CDR3 DNA: TGTGCCAGTAGTATGGTTGCAAGGCTAGCGGAGCAGTTCTTC. Translating it yields CASSMVARLAEQFF.

The chain joins TRBV19 to TRBJ1-1; 7 positions match TRBD1. Germline V gene sequence: CDR1 LNHDA, CDR2 SQIVND (reference sequence). This CDR3 has 15 amino acids. With 2 bases clipped from V and 4 bases from J, the junction kept 7 bases outside the gene matches. Here the CDR3 reads CASSITGVIGTEAFF. In nucleotides, the CDR3 is TGTGCCAGTAGTATAACAGGGGTGATAGGCACTGAAGCTTTCTTT.

The rearrangement links TRBV29-1 to TRBJ2-1; 11 bases align to TRBD1. The germline CDR1 and CDR2 sequences are SQVTM and ANQGSEA. The ends lost 7 bases at V and 7 bases at J; junction bases unmatched: 6. This CDR3 is 13 amino acids long. The CDR3 here is CSAGTGGWNEQFF. The CDR3 DNA reads as TGCAGCGCCGGGACAGGGGGTTGGAATGAGCAGTTCTTC.

The chain is built from TRBV30 and TRBJ2-2, with unresolved D. This CDR3 is 16 amino acids long. From germline, CDR1 is GTSNPN and CDR2 SVGIG (reference sequence). V gave up 0 bases and J gave up 0 bases, with 11 bases separating them. The CDR3 here is CAWSVMRSTNTGELFF. The CDR3 nucleotides read TGTGCCTGGAGTGTAATGCGGAGTACGAACACCGGGGAGCTGTTTTTT.

This clone is a singleton in its sample. The chain couples TRBV6-4 to TRBJ1-2, with a possible D match to TRBD1 (6 bases). Germline CDR1 reads MRHNA; CDR2 reads SNTAGT. CDR3 length: 14 residues. V was shortened by 6 bases and J by 6 bases, with 17 bases between the two germline ends. The CDR3 protein is CASSLGGGEDGYTF. The CDR3 DNA follows: TGTGCCAGCAGCCTTGGAGGGGGAGAGGATGGCTACACCTTC.

This chain uses TRBV21-1 with TRBJ1-5; the table's D call, TRBD1, was not checked against the DNA. TRBV21-1 is a known pseudogene. The CDR3 has 15 amino acids. As DNA, the CDR3 is TGTGCCAGCAGGACCAACAGGGTGGGGAATCAGCCCCAGCATTTT. As protein: CASRTNRVGNQPQHF.

The chain is built from TRBV5-6 and TRBJ2-3; D is perhaps TRBD2 (7 bases). V shed 2 bases and J shed 1 base, with 11 bases lying between them. The CDR3 consists of 15 residues. Germline CDR1 and CDR2: SGHDT and YYEEEE. For the CDR3, the DNA is TGTGCCAGCAGCTTCCGGGGGGCTGGCACAGATACGCAGTATTTT. Protein sequence: CASSFRGAGTDTQYF.

The rearrangement uses TRBV5-1 and TRBJ2-1, with TRBD2 matching over 9 bases. The CDR3 contains 15 residues. Germline V gives CDR1 SGHRS, CDR2 YFSETQ. Trimming removed 1 base from V and 6 bases from J; junction bases left unmatched: 5. The CDR3 DNA reads TGCGCCAGCAGCTTGCGTGCGGGGGGGGCCAATGAGCAGTTCTTC. Translated: CASSLRAGGANEQFF.

V usage is TRBV18 and J usage is TRBJ1-1, with D perhaps matching TRBD1 (5 bases). The CDR3 is made up of 16 amino acids. CDR1 and CDR2 (germline): KGHSH, LQKENI. V shed 9 bases and J shed 0 bases, with 20 bases lying between them. The CDR3 loop is CASQPRAKSMNTEAFF. CDR3 nucleotides: TGTGCCAGTCAGCCCAGGGCTAAAAGCATGAACACTGAAGCTTTCTTT.

The chain employs TRBV6-5 and TRBJ1-1; D not resolved. V lost 0 bases and J 2 bases, leaving 10 bases between the germline ends. The CDR3 consists of 15 residues. Germline lookup yields CDR1 MNHEY and CDR2 SVGAGI. The CDR3 reads CASSYSRQVNTEAFF. In DNA, the CDR3 is TGTGCCAGCAGTTACTCGAGACAAGTCAACACTGAAGCTTTCTTT.